This T cell receptor (beta chain) was sequenced in a study of blood T cells in healthy people across ages. Through a sample-barcoded 5' primer and a J-beta primer mix, a second PCR was run for about 6 to 12 cycles. TCRdb itself ran the 5' RACE reads through MiXCR, one entry per CDR3 protein. The sample lists 760,000 or so distinct CDR3 sequences; 20% to 30% were seen once. Germline trimming cut 4 bases from V and 14 bases from J; bases unmatched to any gene: 16. Germline values: CDR1 LGHNA, CDR2 YSLEER. This CDR3 has 14 amino acids. The sample was also linked to a second study, of T cells of mothers and their children.

Sequenced input: blood. This receptor was identified in a boy aged 5-17 years in good health. The gene calls are TRBV4-3 and TRBJ1-2; 7 positions agree with TRBD1. The CDR3 DNA follows: TGCGCCAGCAGCCTGGACAGGTCAGACCAAAGCAAGACCTTC. Amino acid sequence: CASSLDRSDQSKTF.